This TCR beta chain is drawn from a study of T-cell memory formation after mild COVID-19. CDR1 and CDR2 (germline): SGHDT, YYEEEE. Trimming cost V 4 bases and J 0 bases, with 14 bases left between them. The CDR3 loop spans 15 amino acids. A word on this clonotype: No antigen is known for it.

TCRdb reanalysed the 5' RACE reads using MiXCR and keeps one entry per CDR3 protein. The sample yields approximately 260,000 distinct CDR3 sequences, over 15% seen once. Findings of the study overall: Clones that got smaller from day 15 to 85 had even CD4/CD8, while clones growing later tipped toward CD4+.

The sample taken for sequencing was PBMCs or a T cell subset sorted from them (not recorded which). The receptor's source is a man in his late teens or twenties who had mild COVID-19 (a few samples of this study predate the infection). Cell type and time point are not known. V gene TRBV5-6 combines with J gene TRBJ2-7, with D perhaps given as TRBD1 or TRBD2 (5 bases each). Written as DNA, the CDR3 is TGTGCCAGCAGCGTAGAGGGACGGAACTCCTACGAGCAGTACTTC. Its protein product is CASSVEGRNSYEQYF.